These 4 T cell receptor beta chains originate from one sample sequenced in a study of control samples from healthy donors and cancer patients. Only in-frame clones appear in the TCRdb table, and some are missing; sequencing was by immunoSEQ multiplex PCR. The table records around 170,000 clones, 90% to 95% of them present only once. The sample was blood. The source is a man younger than 45 in good health.

This chain joins TRBV28 and TRBJ1-6, with a possible D match to TRBD1 (5 bases). Germline loops: CDR1 MDHEN, CDR2 SYDVKM. V dropped 4 bases and J dropped 7 bases, with 14 bases sitting between them. CDR3 size: 15 residues. CDR3 amino acids: CASSSQGFQNSPLHF. The CDR3, as DNA: TGTGCCAGCAGTTCGCAGGGATTCCAGAATTCACCCCTCCACTTT.

A word on this clone: An end of the junction does not agree with germline; a read error may underlie this. CDR3 loop: CASSLDRGTAADAFF. For the CDR3, the DNA is TGTGCCAGCAGCTTAGATCGTGGGACGGCCGCTGACGCTTTCTTT. The chain has TRBV11-2 and TRBJ1-1, with D possibly being TRBD1 (5 bases). This CDR3 region has 15 residues. Germline CDR1 reads SGHAT; CDR2 reads FQNNGV. Filled out from reference TRBV11-2 and TRBJ1-1, the complete variable domain reads EAGVAQSPRYKIIEKRQSVAFWCNPISGHATLYWYQQILGQGPKLLIQFQNNGVVDDSQLPKDRFSAERLKGVDSTLKIQPAKLEDSAVYLCASSLDRGTAADAFFGQGTRLTVV.

The chain carries TRBV19 and TRBJ2-7, with a tentative D call TRBD1 (6 bases). V shed 1 base and J shed 4 bases, with 8 bases lying between them. Per germline, CDR1 LNHDA and CDR2 SQIVND (reference sequence). This CDR3 is built from 13 residues. The CDR3 spells CASSIGTEYEQYF. The CDR3 DNA reads TGTGCCAGTAGTATAGGGACAGAGTACGAGCAGTACTTC.

For this clone: The same CDR3 arises from other DNA sequences in this sample as well. This sequence joins TRBV19 and TRBJ2-1; 8 nucleotides agree with TRBD2. Germline loops: CDR1 LNHDA, CDR2 SQIVND (reference sequence). The V and J ends lost 5 bases and 7 bases, in that order; junction bases with no gene match: 13. The CDR3 is made up of 16 amino acids. In DNA form, the CDR3 reads TGTGCCAGTAGTTCCGGGTTATTAGCGGGATTGAATGAGCAGTTCTTC. It codes for CASSSGLLAGLNEQFF.